This T cell receptor beta chain was retrieved from a study of T cells in Graves' hyperthyroidism and ophthalmopathy. The CDR3 has 16 residues. V shed 3 bases and J 3 bases; nucleotides not matched to a gene: 8. CDR1 PRHDT and CDR2 FYEKMQ come from the germline V gene (reference sequence). Researchers amplified the TCR beta CDR3 regions from RNA transcripts. Carried out on the TCR CDR3, a first-round RT-PCR used the HTBI primer set. TCRdb used MiXCR to reprocess the multiplex PCR reads, holding one entry per CDR3 protein. Among 300,000 or so distinct CDR3 sequences listed, approximately 15% were seen once.

The receptor's source is a woman aged 55 to 70 with Graves' ophthalmopathy. The chain joins TRBV13 to TRBJ2-7, with 10 bases lining up with TRBD1. Sequencing was carried out using blood. CDR3 residues: CASSFSKGQGYYEQYF. CDR3 sequence (DNA): TGTGCCAGCAGCTTTAGCAAGGGACAGGGGTACTACGAGCAGTACTTC.